The sequence of this T cell receptor (beta chain) was determined in a study of early T cells in non-severe SARS-CoV-2 infection. Across the study: Sequencing of unsorted whole blood was done on bulk RNA, leaving chains unpaired.

There are 13 residues in the CDR3. CDR1 and CDR2 from the germline V gene are MDHEN and SYDVKM. Whole-study findings and limits: Missing private and CD4 specificities, VDJdb matching favored anti-spike CD8 responses.

Attached unique molecular identifiers marked individual cDNA molecules. TCRdb called the 5' RACE reads again in MiXCR, with one record for every CDR3 protein. The repertoire holds tens of thousands of distinct CDR3 sequences, with 14% as singletons. As to this clonotype: Its antigen is still unknown. One junction end does not reproduce the germline sequence, and a read error may be involved.

The genes are TRBV28 and TRBJ2-7; D uncertain. The clonotype originates from an adult who was a healthcare worker with PCR-confirmed SARS-CoV-2 infection or an uninfected control (not recorded which). Sequenced: whole blood. CDR3 in DNA: TGTGTCAGCACCTCATTAGGGCCCTACGAGCAGTACTTC. This codes for CVSTSLGPYEQYF.